This TCR beta chain was recorded in a study of graft-versus-host responses after intestinal transplantation. Study as a whole: Recipients across the board were started on anti-thymocyte globulin induction, then kept on tacrolimus and steroids for 2 to 4 years. Study results and limitations: Early HvG declines after transplant were associated with peak circulating GvH clone levels. There were GvH clones found in recipient marrow, and some of them appeared first in ileum or blood. Allografts carried high graft-versus-host to host-versus-graft clonal ratios in patients having graft-donor T cell macrochimerism.

TCRdb's table, derived via immunoSEQ multiplex PCR, lists solely in-frame clones and lacks some. The sample lists approximately 75,000 clones; around 96% were seen once. This CDR3 is built from 14 residues. Per germline, CDR1 SGDLS and CDR2 YYNGEE. Trimming pared 5 bases from V and 0 bases from J, leaving 10 bases between. As for this clone: The antigen is unknown.

The TCR sequence derives from a human donor who received an intestinal transplant. The rearrangement uses TRBV9 and TRBJ2-3; TRBD2 is a possible D gene (6 bases). This material consisted of unstimulated CD8+ T cells sorted from spleen or lymph node cells, taken before intestinal transplant. As DNA, the CDR3 is TGTGCCAGCAGTCAAAGCGGGAGCACAGATACGCAGTATTTT. Translation: CASSQSGSTDTQYF.